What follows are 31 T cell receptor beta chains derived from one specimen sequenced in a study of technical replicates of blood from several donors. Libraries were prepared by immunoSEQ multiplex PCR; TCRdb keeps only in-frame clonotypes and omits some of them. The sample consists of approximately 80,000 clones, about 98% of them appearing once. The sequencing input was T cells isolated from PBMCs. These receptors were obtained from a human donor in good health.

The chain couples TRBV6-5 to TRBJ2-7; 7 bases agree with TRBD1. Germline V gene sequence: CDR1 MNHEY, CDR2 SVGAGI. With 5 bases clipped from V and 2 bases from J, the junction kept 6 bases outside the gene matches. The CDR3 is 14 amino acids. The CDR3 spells CASSRRQGPYEQYF. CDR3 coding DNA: TGTGCCAGCAGTCGACGACAGGGCCCCTACGAGCAGTACTTC.

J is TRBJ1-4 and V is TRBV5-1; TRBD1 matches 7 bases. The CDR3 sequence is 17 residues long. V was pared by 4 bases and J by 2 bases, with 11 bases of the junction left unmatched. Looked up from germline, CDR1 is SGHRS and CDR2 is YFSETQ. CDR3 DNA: TGCGCCAGCAGCATCCGACAGGGCGTGGGGACTAATGAAAAACTGTTTTTT. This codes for CASSIRQGVGTNEKLFF.

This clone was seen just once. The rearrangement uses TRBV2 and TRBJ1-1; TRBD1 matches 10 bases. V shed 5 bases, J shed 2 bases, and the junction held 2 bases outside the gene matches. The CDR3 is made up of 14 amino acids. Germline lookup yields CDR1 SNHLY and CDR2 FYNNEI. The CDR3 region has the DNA TGTGCCAGCAGTCGGGACAGGGGAAACACTGAAGCTTTCTTT. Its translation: CASSRDRGNTEAFF.

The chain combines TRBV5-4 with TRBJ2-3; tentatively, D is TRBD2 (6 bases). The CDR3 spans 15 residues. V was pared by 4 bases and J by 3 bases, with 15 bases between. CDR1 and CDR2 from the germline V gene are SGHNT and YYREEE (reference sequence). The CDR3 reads CASSASGWETDTQYF. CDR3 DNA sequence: TGTGCCAGCAGCGCGAGCGGGTGGGAGACAGATACGCAGTATTTT.

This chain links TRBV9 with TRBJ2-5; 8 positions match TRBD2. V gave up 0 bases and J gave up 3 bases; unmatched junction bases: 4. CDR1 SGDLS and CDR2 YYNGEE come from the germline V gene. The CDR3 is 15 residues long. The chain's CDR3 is CASSVVGLAEETQYF. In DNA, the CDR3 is TGTGCCAGCAGCGTAGTTGGACTAGCTGAAGAGACCCAGTACTTC.

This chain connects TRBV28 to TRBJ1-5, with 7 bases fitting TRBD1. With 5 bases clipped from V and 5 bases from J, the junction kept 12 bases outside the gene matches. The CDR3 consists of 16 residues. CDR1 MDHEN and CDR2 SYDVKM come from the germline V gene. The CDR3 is CASSMAGTVKDQPQHF. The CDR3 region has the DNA TGTGCCAGCAGTATGGCCGGGACAGTGAAGGATCAGCCCCAGCATTTT.

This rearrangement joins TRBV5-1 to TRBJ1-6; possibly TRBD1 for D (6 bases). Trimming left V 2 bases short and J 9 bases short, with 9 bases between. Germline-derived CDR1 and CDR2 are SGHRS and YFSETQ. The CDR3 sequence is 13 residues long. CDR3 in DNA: TGCGCCAGCAGCTTCGGGGGGCTTTCACCCCTCCACTTT. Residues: CASSFGGLSPLHF. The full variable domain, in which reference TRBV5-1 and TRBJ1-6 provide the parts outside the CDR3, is KAGVTQTPRYLIKTRGQQVTLSCSPISGHRSVSWYQQTPGQGLQFLFEYFSETQRNKGNFPGRFSGRQFSNSRSEMNVSTLELGDSALYLCASSFGGLSPLHFGNGTRLTVT.

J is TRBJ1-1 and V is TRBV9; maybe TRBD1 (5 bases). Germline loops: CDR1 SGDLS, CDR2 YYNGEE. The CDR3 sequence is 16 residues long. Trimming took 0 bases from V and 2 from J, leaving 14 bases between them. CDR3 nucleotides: TGTGCCAGCAGCGTAGGACACCTAGGGGCTAACACTGAAGCTTTCTTT. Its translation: CASSVGHLGANTEAFF.

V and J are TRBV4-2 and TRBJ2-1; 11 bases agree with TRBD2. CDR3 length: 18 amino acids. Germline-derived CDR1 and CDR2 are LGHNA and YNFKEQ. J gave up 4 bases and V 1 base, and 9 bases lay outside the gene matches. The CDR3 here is CASSQAGLVAGGYNEQFF. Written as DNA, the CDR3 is TGTGCCAGCAGCCAAGCCGGGTTGGTAGCGGGGGGGTACAATGAGCAGTTCTTC.

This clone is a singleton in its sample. The CDR3 DNA reads as TGTGCCAGCAGTGGACAGCCCCGGCTAGCCAAAAACATTCAGTACTTC. Translation: CASSGQPRLAKNIQYF. The genes are TRBV2 and TRBJ2-4; TRBD1 might be the D (5 bases). The CDR3 totals 16 residues. Between the trimmed V and J ends, which lost 4 bases and 0 bases, there was a span of 13 bases. Per the germline V gene, CDR1 is SNHLY and CDR2 is FYNNEI. Looking up the rest from reference TRBV2 and TRBJ2-4 gives the full variable domain: EPEVTQTPSHQVTQMGQEVILRCVPISNHLYFYWYRQILGQKVEFLVSFYNNEISEKSEIFDDQFSVERPDGSNFTLKIRSTKLEDSAMYFCASSGQPRLAKNIQYFGAGTRLSVL.

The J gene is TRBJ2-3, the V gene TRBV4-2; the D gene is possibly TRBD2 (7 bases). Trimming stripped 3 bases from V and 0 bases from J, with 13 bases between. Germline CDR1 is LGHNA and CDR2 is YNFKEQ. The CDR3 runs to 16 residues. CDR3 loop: CASSHLRGASTDTQYF. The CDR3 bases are TGTGCCAGCAGCCACCTCCGGGGGGCCAGCACAGATACGCAGTATTTT.

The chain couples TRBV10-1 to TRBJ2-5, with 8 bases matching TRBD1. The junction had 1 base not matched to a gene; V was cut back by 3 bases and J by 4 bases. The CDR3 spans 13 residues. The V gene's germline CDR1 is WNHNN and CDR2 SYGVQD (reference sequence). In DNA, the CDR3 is TGCGCCAGCAGTGACAGGGGGCGAGAGACCCAGTACTTC. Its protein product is CASSDRGRETQYF.

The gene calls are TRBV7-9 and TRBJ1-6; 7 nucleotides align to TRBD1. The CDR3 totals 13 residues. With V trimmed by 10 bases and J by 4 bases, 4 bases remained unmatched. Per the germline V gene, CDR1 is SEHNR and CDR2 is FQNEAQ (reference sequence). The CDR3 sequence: CAIQGPYNSPLHF. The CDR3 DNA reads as TGTGCCATACAGGGGCCTTATAATTCACCCCTCCACTTT.

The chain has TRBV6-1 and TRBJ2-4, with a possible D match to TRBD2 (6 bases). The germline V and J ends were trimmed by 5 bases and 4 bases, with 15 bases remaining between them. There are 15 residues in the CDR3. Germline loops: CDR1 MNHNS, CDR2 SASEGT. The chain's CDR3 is CASSFFEAGKNIQYF. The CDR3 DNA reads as TGTGCCAGCAGTTTTTTTGAGGCGGGAAAAAACATTCAGTACTTC.

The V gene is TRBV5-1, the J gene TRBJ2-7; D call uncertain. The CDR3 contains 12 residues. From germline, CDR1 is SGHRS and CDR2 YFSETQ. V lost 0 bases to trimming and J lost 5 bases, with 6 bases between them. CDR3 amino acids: CASSLGPDEQYF. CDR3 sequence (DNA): TGCGCCAGCAGCTTGGGTCCGGACGAGCAGTACTTC.

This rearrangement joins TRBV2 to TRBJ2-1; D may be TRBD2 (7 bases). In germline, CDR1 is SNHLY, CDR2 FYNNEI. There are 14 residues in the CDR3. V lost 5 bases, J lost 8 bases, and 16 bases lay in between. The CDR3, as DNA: TGTGCCAGCAGTCCGTGGGGGGGCGGTGATGAGCAGTTCTTC. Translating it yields CASSPWGGGDEQFF.

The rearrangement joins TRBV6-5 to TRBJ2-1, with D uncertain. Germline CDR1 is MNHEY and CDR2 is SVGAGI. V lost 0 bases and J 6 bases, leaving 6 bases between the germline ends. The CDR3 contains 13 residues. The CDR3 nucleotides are TGTGCCAGCAGTTACTCCTGGGCCAATGAGCAGTTCTTC. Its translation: CASSYSWANEQFF.

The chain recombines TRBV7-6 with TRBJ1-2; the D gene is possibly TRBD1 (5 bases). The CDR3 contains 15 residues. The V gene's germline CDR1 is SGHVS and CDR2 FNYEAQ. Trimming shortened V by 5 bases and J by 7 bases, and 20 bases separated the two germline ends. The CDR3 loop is CASSLESGVSGGYTF. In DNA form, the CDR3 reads TGTGCCAGCAGCCTAGAATCGGGGGTGAGCGGTGGCTACACCTTC.

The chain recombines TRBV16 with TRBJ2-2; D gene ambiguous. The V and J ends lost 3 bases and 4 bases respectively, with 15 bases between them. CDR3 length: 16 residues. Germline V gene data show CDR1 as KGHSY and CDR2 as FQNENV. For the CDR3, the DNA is TGTGCCAGCAGCCAGGCCGGCCAGTTAGCCACCGGGGAGCTGTTTTTT. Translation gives CASSQAGQLATGELFF. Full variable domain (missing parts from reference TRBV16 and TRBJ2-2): GEEVAQTPKHLVRGEGQKAKLYCAPIKGHSYVFWYQQVLKNEFKFLISFQNENVFDETGMPKERFSAKCLPNSPCSLEIQATKLEDSAVYFCASSQAGQLATGELFFGEGSRLTVL.

The CDR3 DNA reads as TGTGCCAGCCTAGGGACTAGCGGGACGCCCAATGAGCAGTTCTTC. Translated: CASLGTSGTPNEQFF. The chain uses TRBV18 and TRBJ2-1; 13 nucleotides line up with TRBD2. CDR1 KGHSH and CDR2 LQKENI come from the germline V gene. This CDR3 has 15 amino acids. Trimming took 8 bases from V and 6 from J; bases not matched to a gene: 7.

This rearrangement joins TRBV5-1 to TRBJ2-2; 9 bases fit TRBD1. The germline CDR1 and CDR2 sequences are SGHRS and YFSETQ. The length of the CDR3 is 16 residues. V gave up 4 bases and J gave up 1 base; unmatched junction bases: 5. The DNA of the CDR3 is TGCGCCAGCAGCCGGACAGGGGTCGAGAACACCGGGGAGCTGTTTTTT. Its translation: CASSRTGVENTGELFF.

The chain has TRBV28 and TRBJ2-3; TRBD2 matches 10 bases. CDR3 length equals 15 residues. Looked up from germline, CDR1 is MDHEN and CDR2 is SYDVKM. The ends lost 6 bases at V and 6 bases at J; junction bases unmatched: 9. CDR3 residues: CASRTGLARADTQYF. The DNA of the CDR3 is TGTGCCAGCAGAACGGGACTAGCGAGAGCCGATACGCAGTATTTT.

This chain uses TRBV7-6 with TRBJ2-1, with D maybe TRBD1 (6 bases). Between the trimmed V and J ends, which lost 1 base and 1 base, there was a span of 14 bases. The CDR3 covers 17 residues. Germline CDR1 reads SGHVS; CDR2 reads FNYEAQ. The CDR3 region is CASSLGRGSESYNEQFF. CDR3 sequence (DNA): TGTGCCAGCAGCTTAGGAAGGGGGTCTGAATCCTACAATGAGCAGTTCTTC.

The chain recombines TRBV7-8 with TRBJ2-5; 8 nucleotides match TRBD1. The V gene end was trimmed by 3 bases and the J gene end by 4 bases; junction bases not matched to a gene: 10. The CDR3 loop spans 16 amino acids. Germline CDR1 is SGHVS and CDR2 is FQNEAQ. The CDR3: CASSLRGRGQGETQYF. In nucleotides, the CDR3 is TGTGCCAGCAGCTTGCGCGGCAGGGGGCAGGGAGAGACCCAGTACTTC.

The CDR3 protein is CSVERGGDTIYF. CDR3 nucleotides: TGCAGCGTTGAAAGGGGAGGAGACACCATATATTTT. This chain links TRBV29-1 with TRBJ1-3, with D maybe TRBD1 (5 bases). Trimming cost V 2 bases and J 8 bases, with 10 bases left between them. This CDR3 contains 12 residues. Germline V CDR1 and CDR2: SQVTM, ANQGSEA.

The chain's CDR3 is CASSFRYEQYF. In nucleotides, the CDR3 is TGTGCCAGCAGTTTCCGCTACGAGCAGTACTTC. This chain connects TRBV6-6 to TRBJ2-7; D is undetermined. This CDR3 comprises 11 residues. Germline V CDR1 and CDR2: MNHNY, SVGAGI (reference sequence). The ends were cut back, 4 bases at V and 3 bases at J, with 4 bases in the middle.

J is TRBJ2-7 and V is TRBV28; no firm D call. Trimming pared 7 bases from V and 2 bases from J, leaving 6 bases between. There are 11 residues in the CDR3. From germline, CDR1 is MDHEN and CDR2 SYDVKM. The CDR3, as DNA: TGTGCCAGCACCAGTCCCTACGAGCAGTACTTC. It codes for CASTSPYEQYF.

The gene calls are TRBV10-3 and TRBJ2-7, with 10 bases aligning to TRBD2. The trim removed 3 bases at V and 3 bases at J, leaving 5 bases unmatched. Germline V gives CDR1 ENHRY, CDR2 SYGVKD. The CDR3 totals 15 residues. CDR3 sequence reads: CAISDSPSGSYEQYF. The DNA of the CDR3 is TGTGCCATCAGTGATAGCCCTAGCGGGAGCTACGAGCAGTACTTC.

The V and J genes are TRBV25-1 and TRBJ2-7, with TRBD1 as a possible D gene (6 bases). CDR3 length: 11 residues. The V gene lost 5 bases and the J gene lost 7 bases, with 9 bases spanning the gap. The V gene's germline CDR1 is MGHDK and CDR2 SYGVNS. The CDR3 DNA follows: TGTGCCAGCAGTTCCACAGGGGAGCAGTACTTC. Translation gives CASSSTGEQYF.

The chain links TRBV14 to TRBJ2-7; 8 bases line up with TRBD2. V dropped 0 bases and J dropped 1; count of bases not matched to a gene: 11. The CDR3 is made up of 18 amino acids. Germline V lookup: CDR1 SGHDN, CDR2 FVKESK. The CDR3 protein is CASSQDNPRGRFSYEQYF. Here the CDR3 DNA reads TGTGCCAGCAGCCAAGATAACCCCCGCGGGAGGTTTTCCTACGAGCAGTACTTC.

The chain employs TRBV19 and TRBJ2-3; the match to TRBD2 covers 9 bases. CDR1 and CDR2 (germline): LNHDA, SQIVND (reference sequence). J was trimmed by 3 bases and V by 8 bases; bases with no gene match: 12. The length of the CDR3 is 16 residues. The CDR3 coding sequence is TGTGCCAGTTCCTCGTTTTCCAGCGGGGGGACAGATACGCAGTATTTT. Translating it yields CASSSFSSGGTDTQYF.